The entry below describes one TCR beta chain. Its antigen is not identified. Healthy donors had no documented immune events, such as infections, while sampled. Some clones are missing from TCRdb's copy, which holds only in-frame ones; the method was immunoSEQ multiplex PCR. The sample yields some 100,000 clones, less than 90% seen once. The data belong to a study of identifying expanded T cells in peripheral blood. Regarding the study as a whole: Roughly 1.1 clones differed between technical replicates, versus approximately 16 and 20 over time. Clone count variance between approximately 2-week samples rose with total template count.

The sample consisted of blood. This sequence originates from a person aged 18-69 years in good health.

CDR3 region: CASSFGLNTGELFF. CDR3 coding DNA: TGTGCCAGCAGCTTCGGACTGAACACCGGGGAGCTGTTTTTT. The V call is TRBV13, the J call TRBJ2-2, with D perhaps TRBD2 (5 bases). The V end lost 3 bases, the J end lost 1 base, and 6 bases lay between the germline ends. The CDR3 is made up of 14 amino acids. Germline CDR1 is PRHDT and CDR2 is FYEKMQ (reference sequence). Full variable domain (outside the CDR3, taken from reference TRBV13 and TRBJ2-2): AAGVIQSPRHLIKEKRETATLKCYPIPRHDTVYWYQQGPGQDPQFLISFYEKMQSDKGSIPDRFSAQQFSDYHSELNMSSLELGDSALYFCASSFGLNTGELFFGEGSRLTVL.